This T cell receptor (beta chain) appears in the sequencing data of a study of vaccination and CD4 T cells after COVID-19. Across the whole study: The stimulus for the cells was overlapping spike peptides derived from SARS-CoV-2, HCoV-NL63, HCoV-OC43 and HCoV-229E.

Sample treatment: approximately nine-day PBMC culture with coronavirus spike peptide pools or control peptides (ViraFEST assay). Of note for this clonotype: Antigen unknown.

With the Oncomine TCR Beta short-read assay, DNA from cultured CD4+ T cells was sequenced. One entry per CDR3 protein, called by TCRdb with MiXCR from the PCR reads. The sample carries roughly 19,000 distinct CDR3 sequences, roughly half recorded once. The clonotype originates from a human donor who had recovered from COVID-19. The sequencing here drew on CD4+ T cells from blood, cultured in vitro, taken after SARS-CoV-2 vaccination.

This chain's CDR3 is CASSLGPHEQYF. DNA for the CDR3: TGTGCCAGCAGCCTGGGTCCTCACGAGCAGTACTTC. The rearrangement uses TRBV12-3 or TRBV12-4 and TRBJ2-7; no clear D. The CDR3 has 12 amino acids. V dropped 6 bases and J dropped 5 bases, with 11 bases sitting between them.